Described below is a single TCR beta chain sequence and its context. The sample is drawn from a study of T cell changes during pregnancy in multiple sclerosis. V lost 0 bases and J lost 8, with 14 bases in between. The CDR3 is 14 amino acids. Germline CDR1 is SGHNT and CDR2 is YYREEE (reference sequence). Only in-frame clones appear in the TCRdb table, and some are missing; sequencing was by immunoSEQ multiplex PCR. The data contain approximately 70,000 clones, around 94% of them singletons. Sequencing was performed on peripheral blood, taken in the third trimester of pregnancy. The TCR was taken from a female donor with multiple sclerosis, enrolled in a pregnancy study. This chain links TRBV5-4 with TRBJ1-1; D might be TRBD1 (5 bases). The CDR3 reads CASSLVVGQGEAFF. The CDR3 DNA reads as TGTGCCAGCAGCTTGGTGGTGGGCCAGGGCGAAGCTTTCTTT.